The source of this T cell receptor (beta chain) is a study of PD-1 blockade in classical Hodgkin lymphoma. On the study more broadly: Nivolumab was given intravenously to patients at 3 mg/kg every 2 weeks. Findings of the study overall: Patients who responded completely had about the same baseline diversity as newly diagnosed patients.

CDR1 LGHNA and CDR2 YSLEER come from the germline V gene. V was cut by 0 bases and J by 2 bases, with 13 bases left in between. The CDR3 loop spans 16 amino acids. There was relapse after autologous stem cell transplantation in every patient, and there was variation in brentuximab vedotin exposure. The data were produced by immunoSEQ multiplex PCR, yet TCRdb's version contains in-frame clones alone and is incomplete. In the table there are some 84,000 clones, around nine tenths of which are singletons. This clone was observed a single time. Its specificity is unknown. V usage is TRBV4-3 and J usage is TRBJ1-2; tentatively, D is TRBD1 (5 bases). The source material was peripheral blood mononuclear cells (PBMCs), sampled at baseline. The sequence was obtained from a human donor with classical Hodgkin lymphoma. CDR3 nucleotides: TGCGCCAGCAGCCAAGATGTGGCCGGACAAAACTATGGCTACACCTTC. As protein: CASSQDVAGQNYGYTF.